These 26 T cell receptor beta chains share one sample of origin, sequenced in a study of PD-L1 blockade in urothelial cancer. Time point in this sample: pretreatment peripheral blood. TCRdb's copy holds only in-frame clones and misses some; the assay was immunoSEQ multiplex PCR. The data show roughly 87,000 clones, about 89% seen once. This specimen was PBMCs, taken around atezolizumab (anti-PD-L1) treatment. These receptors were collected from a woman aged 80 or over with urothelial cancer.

CDR3 region: CASSQVSSGNTIYF. In DNA, the CDR3 is TGTGCCAGCAGCCAGGTAAGCTCTGGAAACACCATATATTTT. This chain connects TRBV7-3 to TRBJ1-3; the D is unclear. CDR1 and CDR2 (germline): SGHTA, FQGTGA. Deletions cut 5 bases from V and 0 bases from J, with 8 bases between. The CDR3 contains 14 residues. The full variable domain, completed using reference TRBV7-3 and TRBJ1-3, is GAGVSQTPSNKVTEKGKYVELRCDPISGHTALYWYRQSLGQGPEFLIYFQGTGAADDSGLPNDRFFAVRPEGSVSTLKIQRTERGDSAVYLCASSQVSSGNTIYFGEGSWLTVV.

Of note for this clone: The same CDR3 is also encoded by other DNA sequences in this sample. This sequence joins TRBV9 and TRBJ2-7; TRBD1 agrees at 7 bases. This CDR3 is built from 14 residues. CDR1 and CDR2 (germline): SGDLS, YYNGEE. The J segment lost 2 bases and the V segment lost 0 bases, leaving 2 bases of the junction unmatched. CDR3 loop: CASSVGTGAYEQYF. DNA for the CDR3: TGTGCCAGCAGCGTAGGTACAGGGGCCTACGAGCAGTACTTC.

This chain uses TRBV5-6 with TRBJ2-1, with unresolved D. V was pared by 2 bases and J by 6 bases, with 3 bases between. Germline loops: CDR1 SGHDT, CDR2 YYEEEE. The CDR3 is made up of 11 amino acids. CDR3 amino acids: CASSFSNEQFF. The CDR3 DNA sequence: TGTGCCAGCAGCTTCTCCAATGAGCAGTTCTTC.

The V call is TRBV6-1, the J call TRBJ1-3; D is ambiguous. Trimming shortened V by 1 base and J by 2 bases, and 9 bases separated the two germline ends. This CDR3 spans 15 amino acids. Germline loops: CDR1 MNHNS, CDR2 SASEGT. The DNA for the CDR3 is TGTGCCAGCAGTGAAGTTGGCAGGCCTGGAAACACCATATATTTT. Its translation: CASSEVGRPGNTIYF.

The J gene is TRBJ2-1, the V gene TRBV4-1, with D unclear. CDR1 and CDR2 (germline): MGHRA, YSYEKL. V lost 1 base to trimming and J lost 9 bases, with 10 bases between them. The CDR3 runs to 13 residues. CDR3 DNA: TGCGCCAGCAGCCAAGTGGGCGTTGGTGAGCAGTTCTTC. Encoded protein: CASSQVGVGEQFF.

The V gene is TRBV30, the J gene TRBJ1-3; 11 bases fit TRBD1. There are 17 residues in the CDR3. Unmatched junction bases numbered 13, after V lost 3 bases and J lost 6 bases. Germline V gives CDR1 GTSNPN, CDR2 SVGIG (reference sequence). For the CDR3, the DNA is TGTGCCTGGAGGGGACCCACCGGGACAGGGGGGGAAAACACCATATATTTT. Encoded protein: CAWRGPTGTGGENTIYF. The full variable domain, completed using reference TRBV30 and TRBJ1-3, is SQTIHQWPATLVQPVGSPLSLECTVEGTSNPNLYWYRQAAGRGLQLLFYSVGIGQISSEVPQNLSASRPQDRQFILSSKKLLLSDSGFYLCAWRGPTGTGGENTIYFGEGSWLTVV.

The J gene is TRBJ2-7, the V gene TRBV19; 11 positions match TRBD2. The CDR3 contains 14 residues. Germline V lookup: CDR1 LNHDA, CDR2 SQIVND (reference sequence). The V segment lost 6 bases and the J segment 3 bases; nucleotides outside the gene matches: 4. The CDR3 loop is CASSTSGRYYEQYF. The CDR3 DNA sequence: TGTGCCAGTAGCACTAGCGGGAGATACTACGAGCAGTACTTC. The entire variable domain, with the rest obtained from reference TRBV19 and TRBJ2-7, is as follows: DGGITQSPKYLFRKEGQNVTLSCEQNLNHDAMYWYRQDPGQGLRLIYYSQIVNDFQKGDIAEGYSVSREKKESFPLTVTSAQKNPTAFYLCASSTSGRYYEQYFGPGTRLTVT.

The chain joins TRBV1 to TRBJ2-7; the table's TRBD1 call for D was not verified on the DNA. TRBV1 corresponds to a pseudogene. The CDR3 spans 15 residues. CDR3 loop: CTSSQVRPLSYEQYF. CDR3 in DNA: TGCACCAGCAGCCAAGTCAGGCCGCTATCCTACGAGCAGTACTTC.

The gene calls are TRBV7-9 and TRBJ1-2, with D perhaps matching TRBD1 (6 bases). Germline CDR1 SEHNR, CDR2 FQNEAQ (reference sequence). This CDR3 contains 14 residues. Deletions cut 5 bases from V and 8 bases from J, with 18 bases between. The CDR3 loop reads CASSPSVGAGGYTF. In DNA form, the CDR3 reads TGTGCCAGCAGCCCTAGTGTGGGGGCTGGAGGCTACACCTTC. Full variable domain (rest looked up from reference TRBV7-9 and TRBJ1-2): DTGVSQNPRHKITKRGQNVTFRCDPISEHNRLYWYRQTLGQGPEFLTYFQNEAQLEKSRLLSDRFSAERPKGSFSTLEIQRTEQGDSAMYLCASSPSVGAGGYTFGSGTRLTVV.

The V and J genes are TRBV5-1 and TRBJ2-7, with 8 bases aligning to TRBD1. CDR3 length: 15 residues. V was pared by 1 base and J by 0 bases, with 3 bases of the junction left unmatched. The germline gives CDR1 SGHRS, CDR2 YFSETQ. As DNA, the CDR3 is TGCGCCAGCAGCTTGACAGGGGGGAGCTCCTACGAGCAGTACTTC. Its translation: CASSLTGGSSYEQYF. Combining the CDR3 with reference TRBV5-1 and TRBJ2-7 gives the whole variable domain KAGVTQTPRYLIKTRGQQVTLSCSPISGHRSVSWYQQTPGQGLQFLFEYFSETQRNKGNFPGRFSGRQFSNSRSEMNVSTLELGDSALYLCASSLTGGSSYEQYFGPGTRLTVT.

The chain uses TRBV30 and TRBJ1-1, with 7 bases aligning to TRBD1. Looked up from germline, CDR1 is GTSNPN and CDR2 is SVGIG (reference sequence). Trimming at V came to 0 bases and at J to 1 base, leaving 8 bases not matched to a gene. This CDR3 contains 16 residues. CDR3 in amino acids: CAWSVEGALKNTEAFF. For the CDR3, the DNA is TGTGCCTGGAGTGTGGAGGGGGCATTAAAGAACACTGAAGCTTTCTTT.

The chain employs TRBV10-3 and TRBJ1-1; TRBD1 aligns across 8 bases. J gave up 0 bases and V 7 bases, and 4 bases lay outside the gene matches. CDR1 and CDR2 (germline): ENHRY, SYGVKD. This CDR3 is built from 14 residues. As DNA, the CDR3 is TGTGCCATCACCTCAGGGGGCATGAACACTGAAGCTTTCTTT. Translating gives CAITSGGMNTEAFF.

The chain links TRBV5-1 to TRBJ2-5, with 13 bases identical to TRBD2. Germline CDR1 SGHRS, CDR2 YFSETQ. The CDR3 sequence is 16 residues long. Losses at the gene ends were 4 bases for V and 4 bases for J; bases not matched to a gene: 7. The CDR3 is CASSPGLAGESETQYF. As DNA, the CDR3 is TGCGCCAGCAGCCCCGGACTAGCGGGAGAGTCAGAGACCCAGTACTTC.

The CDR3 loop reads CASFNRNYEQYF. Written as DNA, the CDR3 is TGTGCCAGCTTTAACAGAAACTACGAGCAGTACTTC. The chain is built from TRBV28 and TRBJ2-7; D is uncertain. Germline-derived CDR1 and CDR2 are MDHEN and SYDVKM. The CDR3 loop spans 12 amino acids. V dropped 8 bases and J dropped 3 bases, with 11 bases sitting between them. The variable domain in full, with the rest retrieved from reference TRBV28 and TRBJ2-7, is DVKVTQSSRYLVKRTGEKVFLECVQDMDHENMFWYRQDPGLGLRLIYFSYDVKMKEKGDIPEGYSVSREKKERFSLILESASTNQTSMYLCASFNRNYEQYFGPGTRLTVT.

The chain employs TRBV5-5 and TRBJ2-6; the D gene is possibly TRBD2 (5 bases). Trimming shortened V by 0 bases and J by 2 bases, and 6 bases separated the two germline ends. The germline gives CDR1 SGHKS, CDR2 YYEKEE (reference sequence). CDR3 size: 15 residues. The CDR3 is CASSLAGAGANVLTF. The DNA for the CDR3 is TGTGCCAGCAGCTTGGCCGGGGCTGGGGCCAACGTCCTGACTTTC. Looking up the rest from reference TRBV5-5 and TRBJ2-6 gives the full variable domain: DAGVTQSPTHLIKTRGQQVTLRCSPISGHKSVSWYQQVLGQGPQFIFQYYEKEERGRGNFPDRFSARQFPNYSSELNVNALLLGDSALYLCASSLAGAGANVLTFGAGSRLTVL.

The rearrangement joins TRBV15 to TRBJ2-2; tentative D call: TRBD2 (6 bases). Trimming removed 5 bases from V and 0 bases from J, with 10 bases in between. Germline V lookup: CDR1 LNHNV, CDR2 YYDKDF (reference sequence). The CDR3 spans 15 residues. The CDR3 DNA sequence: TGTGCCACCAGCTTGGGACTCCCGAACACCGGGGAGCTGTTTTTT. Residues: CATSLGLPNTGELFF. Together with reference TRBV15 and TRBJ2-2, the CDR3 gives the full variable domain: DAMVIQNPRYQVTQFGKPVTLSCSQTLNHNVMYWYQQKSSQAPKLLFHYYDKDFNNEADTPDNFQSRRPNTSFCFLDIRSPGLGDTAMYLCATSLGLPNTGELFFGEGSRLTVL.

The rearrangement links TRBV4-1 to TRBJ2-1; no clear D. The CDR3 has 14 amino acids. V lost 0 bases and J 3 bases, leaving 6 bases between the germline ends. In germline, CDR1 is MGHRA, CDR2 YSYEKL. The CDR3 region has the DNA TGCGCCAGCAGCCAAGACCGCTACTACAATGAGCAGTTCTTC. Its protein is CASSQDRYYNEQFF.

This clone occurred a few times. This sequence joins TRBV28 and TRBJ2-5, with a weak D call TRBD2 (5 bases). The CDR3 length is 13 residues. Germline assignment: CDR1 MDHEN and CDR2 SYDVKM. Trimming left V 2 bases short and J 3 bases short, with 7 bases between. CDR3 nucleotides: TGTGCCAGCAGTTTAGGGCGGGAAGAGACCCAGTACTTC. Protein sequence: CASSLGREETQYF.

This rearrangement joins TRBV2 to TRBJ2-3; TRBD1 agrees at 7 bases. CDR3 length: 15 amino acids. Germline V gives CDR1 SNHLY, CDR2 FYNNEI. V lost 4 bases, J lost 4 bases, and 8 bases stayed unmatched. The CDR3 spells CASSGQGKSADTQYF. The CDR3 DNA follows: TGTGCCAGCAGTGGACAGGGAAAAAGTGCAGATACGCAGTATTTT.

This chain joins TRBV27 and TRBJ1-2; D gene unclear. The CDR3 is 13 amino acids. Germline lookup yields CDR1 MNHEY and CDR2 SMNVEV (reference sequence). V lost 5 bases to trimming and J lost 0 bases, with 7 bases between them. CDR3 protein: CASSLRTNYGYTF. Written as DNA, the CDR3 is TGTGCCAGCAGTCTAAGAACTAACTATGGCTACACCTTC.

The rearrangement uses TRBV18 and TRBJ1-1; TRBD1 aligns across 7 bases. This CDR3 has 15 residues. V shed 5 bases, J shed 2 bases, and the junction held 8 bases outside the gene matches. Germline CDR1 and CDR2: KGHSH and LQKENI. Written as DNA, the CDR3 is TGTGCCAGCTCAAGTCACAGGGGTGGCAACACTGAAGCTTTCTTT. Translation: CASSSHRGGNTEAFF. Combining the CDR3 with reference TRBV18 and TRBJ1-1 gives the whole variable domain NAGVMQNPRHLVRRRGQEARLRCSPMKGHSHVYWYRQLPEEGLKFMVYLQKENIIDESGMPKERFSAEFPKEGPSILRIQQVVRGDSAAYFCASSSHRGGNTEAFFGQGTRLTVV.

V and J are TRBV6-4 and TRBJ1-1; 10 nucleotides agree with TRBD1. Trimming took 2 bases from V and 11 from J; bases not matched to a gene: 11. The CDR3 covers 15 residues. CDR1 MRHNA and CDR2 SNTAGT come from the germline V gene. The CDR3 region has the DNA TGTGCCAGCAGTGACCCCACGGGACAGGGGATGAGGGCTTTCTTT. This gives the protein CASSDPTGQGMRAFF.

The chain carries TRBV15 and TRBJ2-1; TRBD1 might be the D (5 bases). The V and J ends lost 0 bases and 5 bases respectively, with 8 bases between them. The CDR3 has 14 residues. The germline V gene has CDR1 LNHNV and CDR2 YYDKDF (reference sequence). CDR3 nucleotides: TGTGCCACCAGCAGAGATGGGGCCAACAATGAGCAGTTCTTC. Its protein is CATSRDGANNEQFF.

For the CDR3, the DNA is TGTGCCAGCAGCTTGGGGGGACAGGGGTTTAACACCGGGGAGCTGTTTTTT. Encoded protein: CASSLGGQGFNTGELFF. The chain joins TRBV5-4 to TRBJ2-2; 10 bases are shared with TRBD1. With V trimmed by 0 bases and J by 2 bases, 4 bases remained unmatched. From germline, CDR1 is SGHNT and CDR2 YYREEE (reference sequence). The CDR3 spans 17 residues.

This CDR3 reads CASIAGGYTGELFF. CDR3 in DNA: TGTGCCAGCATAGCGGGAGGGTATACCGGGGAGCTGTTTTTT. The chain recombines TRBV28 with TRBJ2-2, with TRBD2 matching 11 bases. This CDR3 comprises 14 residues. The V and J ends lost 7 bases and 5 bases, in that order; junction bases with no gene match: 3. Germline assignment: CDR1 MDHEN and CDR2 SYDVKM. The complete variable domain, with remaining parts taken from reference TRBV28 and TRBJ2-2, reads DVKVTQSSRYLVKRTGEKVFLECVQDMDHENMFWYRQDPGLGLRLIYFSYDVKMKEKGDIPEGYSVSREKKERFSLILESASTNQTSMYLCASIAGGYTGELFFGEGSRLTVL.

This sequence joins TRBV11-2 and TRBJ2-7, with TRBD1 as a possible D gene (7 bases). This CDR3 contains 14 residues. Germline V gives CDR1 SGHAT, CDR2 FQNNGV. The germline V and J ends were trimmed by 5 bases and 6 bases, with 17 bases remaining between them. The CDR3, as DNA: TGTGCCAGCAGCCCCCCAGGGGGGACACGCGAGCAGTACTTC. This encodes CASSPPGGTREQYF. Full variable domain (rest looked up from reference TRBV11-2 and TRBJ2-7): EAGVAQSPRYKIIEKRQSVAFWCNPISGHATLYWYQQILGQGPKLLIQFQNNGVVDDSQLPKDRFSAERLKGVDSTLKIQPAKLEDSAVYLCASSPPGGTREQYFGPGTRLTVT.